The 8 T cell receptor beta chains reported below all come from one sample, sequenced in a study of radiotherapy plus CTLA-4 blockade in lung cancer. Here immunoSEQ multiplex PCR was the method, and the copy in TCRdb shows in-frame clones only, minus some. The profile shows 55,000 to 80,000 clones, over 75% of them singletons. The sequencing used peripheral blood, collected from a patient treated with radiotherapy plus ipilimumab. The receptors were sampled from a human donor with non-small cell lung cancer that progressed on radiotherapy plus ipilimumab.

The V gene is TRBV19, the J gene TRBJ2-2, with D perhaps TRBD1 (6 bases). This CDR3 region has 14 residues. From germline, CDR1 is LNHDA and CDR2 SQIVND (reference sequence). V lost 5 bases and J lost 0, with 7 bases in between. For the CDR3, the DNA is TGTGCCAGTAGTCAGGGGACGAACACCGGGGAGCTGTTTTTT. Its translation is CASSQGTNTGELFF.

The chain employs TRBV4-1 and TRBJ2-2, with D tentatively TRBD2 (5 bases). Germline V lookup: CDR1 MGHRA, CDR2 YSYEKL. This CDR3 is built from 15 residues. V dropped 11 bases and J dropped 0 bases, with 16 bases sitting between them. The CDR3 here is CARGFGTANTGELFF. Here the CDR3 DNA reads TGCGCCCGGGGTTTCGGCACAGCGAACACCGGGGAGCTGTTTTTT.

The J gene is TRBJ1-2, the V gene TRBV11-2; tentatively, D is TRBD1 (6 bases). The CDR3 totals 14 residues. CDR1 and CDR2 (germline): SGHAT, FQNNGV. The germline V and J ends were trimmed by 5 bases and 1 base, with 11 bases remaining between them. As DNA, the CDR3 is TGTGCCAGCAGCCCCCGGACAGATAACTATGGCTACACCTTC. Residues: CASSPRTDNYGYTF.

In this sample, this clone turned up once. V usage is TRBV29-1 and J usage is TRBJ1-1; D is ambiguous. CDR1 is SQVTM, CDR2 ANQGSEA, per germline. The V end lost 5 bases, the J end lost 0 bases, and 10 bases lay between the germline ends. The CDR3 consists of 13 residues. The CDR3 nucleotides read TGCAGCGTTATGAGCGGGCTGAACACTGAAGCTTTCTTT. It codes for CSVMSGLNTEAFF. The variable domain in full, completed from reference TRBV29-1 and TRBJ1-1, reads SAVISQKPSRDICQRGTSLTIQCQVDSQVTMMFWYRQQPGQSLTLIATANQGSEATYESGFVIDKFPISRPNLTFSTLTVSNMSPEDSSIYLCSVMSGLNTEAFFGQGTRLTVV.

This clone has more than one count but fewer than ten. This chain connects TRBV5-1 to TRBJ2-5; 9 nucleotides match TRBD1. Germline V gene lookup returns CDR1 SGHRS and CDR2 YFSETQ. This CDR3 is built from 15 residues. V gave up 4 bases and J gave up 5 bases; unmatched junction bases: 9. The chain's CDR3 is CASSLITGGGETQYF. The CDR3 nucleotides read TGCGCCAGCAGCCTCATCACAGGGGGCGGTGAGACCCAGTACTTC.

This sequence joins TRBV5-1 and TRBJ1-1; 8 nucleotides line up with TRBD1. J lost 1 base, V lost 4 bases, and 3 bases had no gene match. This CDR3 has 14 amino acids. Germline values: CDR1 SGHRS, CDR2 YFSETQ. The CDR3: CASSHGTGNTEAFF. The CDR3, as DNA: TGCGCCAGCAGCCATGGGACAGGGAACACTGAAGCTTTCTTT.

This clone was counted a few times. The genes are TRBV6-6 and TRBJ2-7, with D maybe TRBD1 (6 bases). The CDR3 covers 15 residues. The germline V gene has CDR1 MNHNY and CDR2 SVGAGI (reference sequence). The V end was cut by 9 bases, the J end by 5 bases, with 23 bases between. DNA for the CDR3: TGTGCCAGTGTAAGATGGCCCGGGACACAGGACGAGCAGTACGTC. It codes for CASVRWPGTQDEQYV.

In this sample, this clone turned up once. CDR3 DNA sequence: TGTGCCTGGATTAAGGGCTCCTACGAGCAGTACTTC. This encodes CAWIKGSYEQYF. V usage is TRBV30 and J usage is TRBJ2-7; D gene ambiguous. Germline V CDR1 and CDR2: GTSNPN, SVGIG (reference sequence). V was shortened by 4 bases and J by 0 bases, with 7 bases between the two germline ends. The CDR3 runs 12 residues.